These T cell receptor beta chains were read from a single sample in a study of regulatory T cells in long-lasting Graves disease. TCRdb reprocessed the multiplex PCR reads via MiXCR and lists one record per CDR3 protein. The data hold roughly 610,000 distinct CDR3 sequences, with under 20% observed a single time. This sample was also put to use in a study of T cells in Graves' hyperthyroidism and ophthalmopathy.

The sequences come from peripheral blood mononuclear cells (PBMCs), collected at new diagnosis, from a patient treated with antithyroid drugs. The source of these receptors is a woman in her 30s with Graves disease. Both conserved end residues are part of each CDR3. The D gene is left open where the match is weak. Only part of the rows carry a size: once, few, many, or a class if the clone is expanded.

J gene: TRBJ2-7; V gene: TRBV5-1; clone size: many; D gene: TRBD1; CDR3 DNA: TGCGCCAGCAGCCTATGGACAGGGGAGGCCTACGAGCAGTACTTC; CDR3 protein: CASSLWTGEAYEQYF
J gene: TRBJ2-1; V gene: TRBV29-1; clone size: .; D gene: TRBD2; CDR3 DNA: TGCAGCGTCGGAATACTAGCGATGGCAAACAATGAGCAGTTCTTC; CDR3 protein: CSVGILAMANNEQFF
J gene: TRBJ1-5; V gene: TRBV3-1; clone size: many; D gene: .; CDR3 DNA: TGTGCCAGCAGCCAGATGGGTGGTCAGCCCCAGCATTTT; CDR3 protein: CASSQMGGQPQHF
J gene: TRBJ1-2; V gene: TRBV5-4; clone size: .; D gene: TRBD1; CDR3 DNA: TGTGCCAGCAGCTCGACCGACAGGGTTAACTATGGCTACACCTTC; CDR3 protein: CASSSTDRVNYGYTF
J gene: TRBJ2-5; V gene: TRBV2; clone size: few; D gene: TRBD2; CDR3 DNA: TGTGCCAGCAGTCTCAGACTAGCGGGAACCCAAGAGACCCAGTACTTC; CDR3 protein: CASSLRLAGTQETQYF
J gene: TRBJ2-5; V gene: TRBV28; clone size: many; D gene: .; CDR3 DNA: TGTGCCAGCAGTTTGTACCCGGGCATCCAAGAGACCCAGTACTTC; CDR3 protein: CASSLYPGIQETQYF
J gene: TRBJ1-2; V gene: TRBV2; clone size: many; D gene: .; CDR3 DNA: TGTGCCAGCGGATGGGGGGGCAGAGATGGCTACACCTTC; CDR3 protein: CASGWGGRDGYTF
J gene: TRBJ2-1; V gene: TRBV7-9; clone size: many; D gene: .; CDR3 DNA: TGTGCCAGCAGCTTGACGGAATCCTACAATGAGCAGTTCTTC; CDR3 protein: CASSLTESYNEQFF
J gene: TRBJ2-5; V gene: TRBV3-1; clone size: .; D gene: TRBD1; CDR3 DNA: TGTGCCAGCAGCCAAGATACGACAGGGGGCGGACAGACCCAGTACTTC; CDR3 protein: CASSQDTTGGGQTQYF
J gene: TRBJ2-7; V gene: TRBV6-2/TRBV6-3; clone size: few; D gene: TRBD2; CDR3 DNA: TGTGCCAGCAGTGAAGCGTTAAGCGGGAGGGCGCGAGAGCAGTACTTC; CDR3 protein: CASSEALSGRAREQYF
J gene: TRBJ2-3; V gene: TRBV7-3; clone size: .; D gene: .; CDR3 DNA: TGTGCCAGCAGCCTCACCCAGGCGGCAGATACGCAGTATTTT; CDR3 protein: CASSLTQAADTQYF
J gene: TRBJ2-1; V gene: TRBV5-1; clone size: few; D gene: .; CDR3 DNA: TGCGCCAGCAGCCTACAGACTATGATCGTCTCGACGAATGAGCAGTTCTTC; CDR3 protein: CASSLQTMIVSTNEQFF
J gene: TRBJ2-1; V gene: TRBV7-9; clone size: few; D gene: TRBD2; CDR3 DNA: TGTGCCAGCAGCGACGCCATCTCTCTAGCGGGAGGAGAGAATGAGCAGTTCTTC; CDR3 protein: CASSDAISLAGGENEQFF
J gene: TRBJ2-7; V gene: TRBV28; clone size: many; D gene: TRBD1; CDR3 DNA: TGTGCCAGCAGTTTAGCCGGGACAGGGGGTTACGAGCAGTACTTC; CDR3 protein: CASSLAGTGGYEQYF
J gene: TRBJ2-3; V gene: TRBV5-1; clone size: many; D gene: .; CDR3 DNA: TGCGCCAGCAGCAGGGGACAACACACAGATACGCAGTATTTT; CDR3 protein: CASSRGQHTDTQYF
J gene: TRBJ1-6; V gene: TRBV12-3/TRBV12-4; clone size: few; D gene: .; CDR3 DNA: TGTGCCAGCAGTTTTGGGACGGGGTCACCCCTCCACTTT; CDR3 protein: CASSFGTGSPLHF
J gene: TRBJ1-5; V gene: TRBV2; clone size: .; D gene: TRBD1; CDR3 DNA: TGTGCCAGCACGAGAACAGGGGGAAGCAATCAGCCCCAGCATTTT; CDR3 protein: CASTRTGGSNQPQHF
J gene: TRBJ2-7; V gene: TRBV3-1; clone size: .; D gene: .; CDR3 DNA: TGTGCCAGCAGCCAAGACCTCAGTACCTACGAGCAGTACTTC; CDR3 protein: CASSQDLSTYEQYF
J gene: TRBJ2-7; V gene: TRBV20-1; clone size: many; D gene: TRBD2; CDR3 DNA: TGCAGTGCTAGAGATCGGGAGGAAGGCTACGAGCAGTACTTC; CDR3 protein: CSARDREEGYEQYF
J gene: TRBJ2-3; V gene: TRBV6-2/TRBV6-3; clone size: many; D gene: .; CDR3 DNA: TGTGCCAGCAGTTTATTCGCTCGAAGCGGAGACACAGATACGCAGTATTTT; CDR3 protein: CASSLFARSGDTDTQYF
J gene: TRBJ1-2; V gene: TRBV28; clone size: many; D gene: .; CDR3 DNA: TGTGCCAGCAGTTTCCGCCTTGTGGGTTTAGGTGGCTACACCTTC; CDR3 protein: CASSFRLVGLGGYTF
J gene: TRBJ2-1; V gene: TRBV20-1; clone size: .; D gene: .; CDR3 DNA: TGCAGTGCTCCCCTGAGGGCAGGGCAATCCTACAATGAGCAGTTCTTC; CDR3 protein: CSAPLRAGQSYNEQFF
J gene: TRBJ2-7; V gene: TRBV29-1; clone size: many; D gene: .; CDR3 DNA: TGCAGCGCTGAGGTGGGCAACTCCTACGAGCAGTACTTC; CDR3 protein: CSAEVGNSYEQYF
J gene: TRBJ1-3; V gene: TRBV29-1; clone size: .; D gene: TRBD1; CDR3 DNA: TGCAGCGTTGAAGAAGTTGGGGACAGGGAGTATTTT; CDR3 protein: CSVEEVGDREYF
J gene: TRBJ1-5; V gene: TRBV3-1; clone size: many; D gene: .; CDR3 DNA: TGTGCCAGCAGCCCCGGGTACGGACGCAATCAGCCCCAGCATTTT; CDR3 protein: CASSPGYGRNQPQHF
J gene: TRBJ2-7; V gene: TRBV12-3/TRBV12-4; clone size: few; D gene: .; CDR3 DNA: TGTGCCAGCAGTTATGGAGGGGGAAGCAGGGAGCAGTACTTC; CDR3 protein: CASSYGGGSREQYF
J gene: TRBJ1-2; V gene: TRBV28; clone size: many; D gene: TRBD1; CDR3 DNA: TGTGCCAGCCACAGGGGAGCTAACTATGGCTACACCTTC; CDR3 protein: CASHRGANYGYTF
J gene: TRBJ1-6; V gene: TRBV7-9; clone size: once; D gene: .; CDR3 DNA: TGTGCCAGCAGCCGACGGCCGGATTCACCCCTCCACTTT; CDR3 protein: CASSRRPDSPLHF
J gene: TRBJ2-7; V gene: TRBV11-2; clone size: .; D gene: .; CDR3 DNA: TGTGCCAGCAGCTTAGAGATTAGCCCTCTCTACGAGCAGTACTTC; CDR3 protein: CASSLEISPLYEQYF
J gene: TRBJ2-5; V gene: TRBV10-1; clone size: once; D gene: .; CDR3 DNA: TGCGCCAGCAGTGAGTCGGCAGGGACCCAGTACTTC; CDR3 protein: CASSESAGTQYF
J gene: TRBJ2-1; V gene: TRBV2; clone size: many; D gene: TRBD1; CDR3 DNA: TGTGCCAGCAGGGACAGGGTCGTATCCAATGAGCAGTTCTTC; CDR3 protein: CASRDRVVSNEQFF
J gene: TRBJ1-4; V gene: TRBV15; clone size: .; D gene: .; CDR3 DNA: TGTGCCACCAGCAGAGATGTGGGGAGGGCTGAAAAACTGTTTTTT; CDR3 protein: CATSRDVGRAEKLFF
J gene: TRBJ1-5; V gene: TRBV30; clone size: .; D gene: .; CDR3 DNA: TGTGCCTGGAGTGGGACAGTTTCCAAACAGCCCCAGCATTTT; CDR3 protein: CAWSGTVSKQPQHF
J gene: TRBJ1-4; V gene: TRBV4-1; clone size: .; D gene: .; CDR3 DNA: TGCGCCAGCAGCCAAGGGGGTCAGGGGACTAATGAAAAACTGTTTTTT; CDR3 protein: CASSQGGQGTNEKLFF
J gene: TRBJ2-5; V gene: TRBV10-3; clone size: many; D gene: TRBD1; CDR3 DNA: TGTGCCATCACCAACCCCGGGACAGGAGAAGAGACCCAGTACTTC; CDR3 protein: CAITNPGTGEETQYF
J gene: TRBJ2-1; V gene: TRBV24-1; clone size: .; D gene: TRBD1; CDR3 DNA: TGTGCCACCAGTGAGCCTGACAGGGGGGGGTCCTACAATGAGCAGTTCTTC; CDR3 protein: CATSEPDRGGSYNEQFF
J gene: TRBJ2-2; V gene: TRBV19; clone size: .; D gene: TRBD2; CDR3 DNA: TGTGCCAGTAAGCGGGACTTCGGTATCGGGGAGCTGTTTTTT; CDR3 protein: CASKRDFGIGELFF
J gene: TRBJ2-1; V gene: TRBV24-1; clone size: .; D gene: .; CDR3 DNA: TGTGCCACCAGTGACCTCTCAAGGGGCTACAATGAGCAGTTCTTC; CDR3 protein: CATSDLSRGYNEQFF
J gene: TRBJ2-6; V gene: TRBV19; clone size: once; D gene: TRBD1; CDR3 DNA: TGTGCCAGTAGTAACTCCGGGACAGGGTATCCTGGGGCCAACGTCCTGACTTTC; CDR3 protein: CASSNSGTGYPGANVLTF
J gene: TRBJ2-1; V gene: TRBV5-1; clone size: many; D gene: TRBD1; CDR3 DNA: TGCGCCAGCTTTCCCGGGACAGGGGGCGAGGGGCAGTTCTTC; CDR3 protein: CASFPGTGGEGQFF
J gene: TRBJ1-2; V gene: TRBV28; clone size: many; D gene: TRBD1; CDR3 DNA: TGTGCCAGCAGGGCCGGGACAGGGGGGAACAGCTATGGCTACACCTTC; CDR3 protein: CASRAGTGGNSYGYTF
J gene: TRBJ2-1; V gene: TRBV2; clone size: many; D gene: .; CDR3 DNA: TGTGCCAGCACGGGCGTGGGGCAGTTCTTC; CDR3 protein: CASTGVGQFF
J gene: TRBJ2-1; V gene: TRBV18; clone size: .; D gene: .; CDR3 DNA: TGTGCCAGCTCGCCGGGACCCAGCTCCTACAATGAGCAGTTCTTC; CDR3 protein: CASSPGPSSYNEQFF
J gene: TRBJ2-7; V gene: TRBV20-1; clone size: .; D gene: TRBD2; CDR3 DNA: TGCAGTGTCCCCGGGACTAGTGGCTACGAGCAGTACTTC; CDR3 protein: CSVPGTSGYEQYF
J gene: TRBJ2-3; V gene: TRBV7-9; clone size: many; D gene: TRBD1; CDR3 DNA: TGTGCCAGCAGCCCGGACAGGGGAGTTCGCACAGATACGCAGTATTTT; CDR3 protein: CASSPDRGVRTDTQYF
J gene: TRBJ2-7; V gene: TRBV2; clone size: many; D gene: TRBD2; CDR3 DNA: TGTGCCAGCAGGCATCCGGGACTAGCGGGAGAGCGGGGTTACGAGCAGTACTTC; CDR3 protein: CASRHPGLAGERGYEQYF
J gene: TRBJ1-2; V gene: TRBV30; clone size: .; D gene: .; CDR3 DNA: TGTGCCTGGAGGACAGGAGGGGGGGCGAATGGTGGCTACACCTTC; CDR3 protein: CAWRTGGGANGGYTF
J gene: TRBJ2-1; V gene: TRBV2; clone size: few; D gene: .; CDR3 DNA: TGTGCCAGCATTTTTTCGAACAATGAGCAGTTCTTC; CDR3 protein: CASIFSNNEQFF
J gene: TRBJ2-2; V gene: TRBV12-3/TRBV12-4; clone size: many; D gene: TRBD2; CDR3 DNA: TGTGCCAGCAGTTTACTAGCGGATCACACCGGGGAGCTGTTTTTT; CDR3 protein: CASSLLADHTGELFF
J gene: TRBJ1-3; V gene: TRBV3-1; clone size: few; D gene: .; CDR3 DNA: TGTGCCAGCAGCCAAGTTTGGACAGCTGGAAACACCATATATTTT; CDR3 protein: CASSQVWTAGNTIYF
J gene: TRBJ1-1; V gene: TRBV3-1; clone size: .; D gene: .; CDR3 DNA: TGTGCCAGCAGCCAAGGCCTCCGCGTCCAAGCTTTCTTT; CDR3 protein: CASSQGLRVQAFF
J gene: TRBJ2-1; V gene: TRBV24-1; clone size: .; D gene: TRBD1; CDR3 DNA: TGTGCCACCAGTGATCCGGGTGGACAGGGGTCCTCTACCTACAATGAGCAGTTCTTC; CDR3 protein: CATSDPGGQGSSTYNEQFF
J gene: TRBJ1-6; V gene: TRBV20-1; clone size: few; D gene: .; CDR3 DNA: TGCAGTGCTATCAGGGTGGAGCGTAATTCACCCCTCCACTTT; CDR3 protein: CSAIRVERNSPLHF
J gene: TRBJ2-1; V gene: TRBV7-2; clone size: .; D gene: TRBD2; CDR3 DNA: TGTGCCAGCAGCTTACCCCCGGGACAGGGACTAGCGGTTCCCTACAATGAGCAGTTCTTC; CDR3 protein: CASSLPPGQGLAVPYNEQFF
J gene: TRBJ1-5; V gene: TRBV6-5; clone size: .; D gene: TRBD1; CDR3 DNA: TGTGCCAGCAGTTGGGACAGGGAACGGGGCAATCAGCCCCAGCATTTT; CDR3 protein: CASSWDRERGNQPQHF
J gene: TRBJ1-1; V gene: TRBV30; clone size: few; D gene: .; CDR3 DNA: TGTGCCTGGGGCAAGGGTGGGGACACTGAAGCTTTCTTT; CDR3 protein: CAWGKGGDTEAFF
J gene: TRBJ1-3; V gene: TRBV6-1; clone size: .; D gene: .; CDR3 DNA: TGTGCCAGCAGTGAAAACGGGGGCTCTGGAAACACCATATATTTT; CDR3 protein: CASSENGGSGNTIYF
J gene: TRBJ2-3; V gene: TRBV6-2/TRBV6-3; clone size: many; D gene: .; CDR3 DNA: TGTGCCAGCAGAGCTCCCGGGACGGGAACAGATACGCAGTATTTT; CDR3 protein: CASRAPGTGTDTQYF